The entry that follows covers one TCR beta chain sequence. A read error is possible here, since a much larger clone lies one base away. The data were taken from a study of regulatory T cells in long-lasting Graves disease. For the study at large: Over 5 years on antithyroid drugs plus positive TSH receptor antibodies marked Graves' disease as persistent.

This CDR3 has 14 residues. Germline V gene lookup returns CDR1 SGHAT and CDR2 FQNNGV. Time point indicated: persistent/refractory GD, antithyroid drugs over 5 years with positive TRAb. Preparation of the TCR library used RNA extracted from PBMCs. HTBI primers from iRepertoire and Arm-PCR of CDR3 regions yielded the TCR beta libraries. TCRdb reanalysed the multiplex PCR reads using MiXCR and keeps one entry per CDR3 protein. The table has 700,000 or so distinct CDR3 sequences, approximately 29% seen once; the top ten hold 42%. The sequencing used peripheral blood mononuclear cells (PBMCs), collected when the disease was refractory, from a patient treated with antithyroid drugs. This sequence was found in a female donor with Graves disease. This chain joins TRBV11-2 and TRBJ2-2; 7 bases map to TRBD1. The CDR3 region is CASSNRQGSGELLF. Here the CDR3 DNA reads TGTGCCAGCAGCAACCGACAGGGATCCGGGGAGCTGCTTTTT.